These T cell receptor beta chains were read from a single sample in a study of identical twins. In TCRdb, the 5' RACE reads were re-called with MiXCR into one record per CDR3 protein. Of around 1.7 million distinct CDR3 sequences listed, 32% are singletons. Sequencing was performed on cord blood. The receptors stem from a newborn girl in good health. CDR3s include the opening cysteine and the closing phenylalanine or tryptophan. The D gene is left open where the match is weak. Rows may omit the clone size; those that give it use once, few, many or a size class.

-	TRBD1	TRBV24-1	TRBJ2-3	TGTGCCACCAGTGTACCGGGACAGGTGGGCACAGATACGCAGTATTTT	CATSVPGQVGTDTQYF
few	-	TRBV18	TRBJ2-6	TGTGCCAGCTCACCAAACAGCATCTCTGGGGCCAACGTCCTGACTTTC	CASSPNSISGANVLTF
-	-	TRBV10-3	TRBJ2-3	TGTGCCATCAGTGCCTGGGGGCGGGTAGATACGCAGTATTTT	CAISAWGRVDTQYF
-	TRBD2	TRBV24-1	TRBJ2-1	TGTGCCACCAGCGCAACTAGCGGGGCCCCCTGGAATGAGCAGTTCTTC	CATSATSGAPWNEQFF
many	TRBD2	TRBV2	TRBJ2-5	TGTGCCAGCAGCCTAACTAGCGGGAGAGTAGAGACCCAGTACTTC	CASSLTSGRVETQYF
-	-	TRBV9	TRBJ2-1	TGTGCCAGCAGCGCCCACAGGTTCTCCTACAATGAGCAGTTCTTC	CASSAHRFSYNEQFF
-	-	TRBV4-1	TRBJ1-1	TGCGCCAGCAGCCCGTGGGGTATGGGGGCGACGCACACTGAAGCTTTCTTT	CASSPWGMGATHTEAFF
few	-	TRBV7-9	TRBJ1-3	TGTGCCAGCGATCCATTTGGAGGGACGATGGGAAACACCATATATTTT	CASDPFGGTMGNTIYF
-	TRBD2	TRBV19	TRBJ2-5	TGTGCCAGTAGTATAGGCCTAGCGGTGAATGAGCAGTACTTC	CASSIGLAVNEQYF
-	-	TRBV6-1	TRBJ1-2	TGTGCCAGCAAACCGACAGAGAACTATGGCTACACCTTC	CASKPTENYGYTF
-	TRBD2	TRBV4-2	TRBJ2-2	TGTGCCAGCAGCCAAGAACTAGCGGGAGCCGGGGAGCTGTTTTTT	CASSQELAGAGELFF